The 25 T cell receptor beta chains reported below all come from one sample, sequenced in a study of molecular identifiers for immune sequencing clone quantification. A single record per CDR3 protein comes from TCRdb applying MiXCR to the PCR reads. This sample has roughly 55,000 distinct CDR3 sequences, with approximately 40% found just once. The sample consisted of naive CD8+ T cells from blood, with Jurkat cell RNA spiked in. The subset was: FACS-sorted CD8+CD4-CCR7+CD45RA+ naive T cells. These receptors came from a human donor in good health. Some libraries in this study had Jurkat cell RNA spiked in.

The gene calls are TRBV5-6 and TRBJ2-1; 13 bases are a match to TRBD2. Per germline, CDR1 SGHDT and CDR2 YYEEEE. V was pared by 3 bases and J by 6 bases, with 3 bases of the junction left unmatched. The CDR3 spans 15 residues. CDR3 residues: CASSSGLAGVNEQFF. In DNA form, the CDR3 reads TGTGCCAGCAGCTCAGGACTAGCGGGAGTCAATGAGCAGTTCTTC.

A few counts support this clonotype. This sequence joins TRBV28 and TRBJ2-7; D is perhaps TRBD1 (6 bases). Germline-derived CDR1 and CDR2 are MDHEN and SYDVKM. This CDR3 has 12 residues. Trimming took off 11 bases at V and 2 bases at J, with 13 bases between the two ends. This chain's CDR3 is CAFAQGAYEQYF. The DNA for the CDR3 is TGTGCCTTTGCACAGGGCGCCTACGAGCAGTACTTC.

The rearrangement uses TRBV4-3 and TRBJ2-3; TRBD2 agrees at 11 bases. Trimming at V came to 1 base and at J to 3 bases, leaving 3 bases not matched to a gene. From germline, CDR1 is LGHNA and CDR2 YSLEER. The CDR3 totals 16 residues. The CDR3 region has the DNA TGCGCCAGCAGCCAAGGAACTAGCGGGAGAACAGATACGCAGTATTTT. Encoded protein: CASSQGTSGRTDTQYF.

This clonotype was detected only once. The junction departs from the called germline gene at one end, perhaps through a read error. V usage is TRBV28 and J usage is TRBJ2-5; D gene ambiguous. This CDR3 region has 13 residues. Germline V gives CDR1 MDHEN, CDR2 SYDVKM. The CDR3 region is CASSRILSETLYF. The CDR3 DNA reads TGTGCCAGCAGTCGCATCCTATCGGAGACCCTGTACTTC.

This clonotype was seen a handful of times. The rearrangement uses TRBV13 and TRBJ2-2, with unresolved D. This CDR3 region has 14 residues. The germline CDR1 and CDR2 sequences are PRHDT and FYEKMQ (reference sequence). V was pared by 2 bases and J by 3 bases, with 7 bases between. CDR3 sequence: CASSLSFHTGELFF. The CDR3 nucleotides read TGTGCCAGCAGCTTATCGTTTCACACCGGGGAGCTGTTTTTT.

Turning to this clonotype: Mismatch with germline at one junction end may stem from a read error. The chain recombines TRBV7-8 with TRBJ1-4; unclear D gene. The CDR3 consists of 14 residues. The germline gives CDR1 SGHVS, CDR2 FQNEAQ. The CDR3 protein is CASSQHWKNEILFF. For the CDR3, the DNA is TGTGCCAGCAGCCAACACTGGAAAAATGAAATACTGTTTTTT.

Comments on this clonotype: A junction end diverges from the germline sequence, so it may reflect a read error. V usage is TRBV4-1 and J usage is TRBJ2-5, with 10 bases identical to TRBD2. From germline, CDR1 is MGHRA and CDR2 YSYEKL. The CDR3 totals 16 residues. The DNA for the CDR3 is TGCGCCAGCAGCCCGAGAAGCGGGAGGGCCTTTGAGACCCAGAACTTC. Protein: CASSPRSGRAFETQNF.

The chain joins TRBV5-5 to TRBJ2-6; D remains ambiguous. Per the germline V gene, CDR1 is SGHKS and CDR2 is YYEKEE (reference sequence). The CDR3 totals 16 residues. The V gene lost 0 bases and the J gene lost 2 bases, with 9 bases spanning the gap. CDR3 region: CASSLGSVPGANVLTF. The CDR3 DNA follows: TGTGCCAGCAGCTTGGGCAGCGTCCCTGGGGCCAACGTCCTGACTTTC.

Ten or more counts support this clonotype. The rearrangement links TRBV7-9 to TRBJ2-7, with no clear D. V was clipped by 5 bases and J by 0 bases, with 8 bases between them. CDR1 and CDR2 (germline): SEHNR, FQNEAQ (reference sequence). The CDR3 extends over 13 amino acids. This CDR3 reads CASSTRNSYEQYF. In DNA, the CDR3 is TGTGCCAGCAGCACCAGGAACTCCTACGAGCAGTACTTC.

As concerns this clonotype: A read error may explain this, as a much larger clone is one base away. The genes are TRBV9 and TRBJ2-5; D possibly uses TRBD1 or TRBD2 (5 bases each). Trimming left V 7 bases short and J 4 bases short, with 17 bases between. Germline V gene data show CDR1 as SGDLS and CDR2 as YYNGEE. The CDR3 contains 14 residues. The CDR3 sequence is CASGAGGGAETQYF. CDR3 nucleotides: TGTGCCAGCGGCGCCGGTGGGGGTGCAGAGACCCAGTACTTC.

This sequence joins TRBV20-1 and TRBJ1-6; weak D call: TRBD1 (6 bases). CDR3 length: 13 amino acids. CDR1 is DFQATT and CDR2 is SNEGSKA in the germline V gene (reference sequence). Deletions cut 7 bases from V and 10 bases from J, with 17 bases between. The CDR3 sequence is CSVLGQGNSPLHF. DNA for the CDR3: TGCAGTGTCCTAGGGCAGGGGAACTCACCCCTCCACTTT.

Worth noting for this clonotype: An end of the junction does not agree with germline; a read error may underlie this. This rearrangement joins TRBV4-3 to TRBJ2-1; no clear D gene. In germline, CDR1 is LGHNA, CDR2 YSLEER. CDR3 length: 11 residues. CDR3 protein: CASSHYNEQIF. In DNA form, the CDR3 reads TGCGCCAGCAGCCACTACAATGAGCAGATCTTC.

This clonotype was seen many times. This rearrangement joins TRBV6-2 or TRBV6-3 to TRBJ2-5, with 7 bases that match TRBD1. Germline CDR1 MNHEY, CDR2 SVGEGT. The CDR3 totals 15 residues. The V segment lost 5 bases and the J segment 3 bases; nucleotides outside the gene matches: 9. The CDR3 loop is CASSDWTGAEETQYF. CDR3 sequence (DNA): TGTGCCAGCAGTGATTGGACAGGTGCTGAAGAGACCCAGTACTTC.

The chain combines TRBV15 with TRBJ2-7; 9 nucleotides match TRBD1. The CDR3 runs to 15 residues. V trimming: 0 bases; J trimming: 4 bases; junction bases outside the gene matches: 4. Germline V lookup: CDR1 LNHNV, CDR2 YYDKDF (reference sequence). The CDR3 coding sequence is TGTGCCACCAGCAGAGATTGGGGACAGGGATACGAGCAGTACTTC. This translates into CATSRDWGQGYEQYF. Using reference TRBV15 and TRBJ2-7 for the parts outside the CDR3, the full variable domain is DAMVIQNPRYQVTQFGKPVTLSCSQTLNHNVMYWYQQKSSQAPKLLFHYYDKDFNNEADTPDNFQSRRPNTSFCFLDIRSPGLGDTAMYLCATSRDWGQGYEQYFGPGTRLTVT.

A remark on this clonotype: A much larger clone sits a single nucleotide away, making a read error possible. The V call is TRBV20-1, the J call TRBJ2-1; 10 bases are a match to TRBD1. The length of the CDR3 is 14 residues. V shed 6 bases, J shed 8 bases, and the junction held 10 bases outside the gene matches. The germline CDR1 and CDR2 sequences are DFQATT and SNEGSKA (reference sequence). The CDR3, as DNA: TGCAGTGCCAAGGACAGGGGGACCTGGGATGAGCAGTTCTTC. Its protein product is CSAKDRGTWDEQFF.

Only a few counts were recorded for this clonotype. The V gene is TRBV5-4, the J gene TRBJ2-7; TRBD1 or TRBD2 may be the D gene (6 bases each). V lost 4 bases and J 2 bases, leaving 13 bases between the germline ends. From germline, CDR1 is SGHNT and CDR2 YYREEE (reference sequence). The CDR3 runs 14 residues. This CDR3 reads CASSPTGGAYEQYF. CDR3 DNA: TGTGCCAGCAGCCCGACAGGAGGGGCCTACGAGCAGTACTTC.

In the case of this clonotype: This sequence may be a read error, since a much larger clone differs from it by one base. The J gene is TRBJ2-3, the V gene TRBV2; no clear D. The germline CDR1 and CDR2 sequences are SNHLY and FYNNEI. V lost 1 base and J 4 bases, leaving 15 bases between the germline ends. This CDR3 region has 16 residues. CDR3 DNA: TGTGCCAGCAGTGAAGGGGCACCCCTTGGTGCAGATACGCAGTATTTT. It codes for CASSEGAPLGADTQYF.

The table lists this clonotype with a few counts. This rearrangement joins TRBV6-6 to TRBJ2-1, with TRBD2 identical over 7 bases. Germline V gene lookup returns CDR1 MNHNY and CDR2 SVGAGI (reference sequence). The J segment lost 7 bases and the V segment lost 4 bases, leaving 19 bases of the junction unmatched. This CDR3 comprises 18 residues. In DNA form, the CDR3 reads TGTGCCAGCAGTTCCCTCTCGGCCGGTAAGGGAGCGGGGAATGAGCAGTTCTTC. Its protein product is CASSSLSAGKGAGNEQFF.

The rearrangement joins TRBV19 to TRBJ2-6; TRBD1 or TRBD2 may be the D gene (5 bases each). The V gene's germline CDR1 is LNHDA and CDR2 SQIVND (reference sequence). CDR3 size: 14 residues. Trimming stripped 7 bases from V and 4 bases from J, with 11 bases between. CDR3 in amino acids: CASTWGSGANVLTF. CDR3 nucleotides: TGTGCCAGTACTTGGGGGTCCGGGGCCAACGTCCTGACTTTC.

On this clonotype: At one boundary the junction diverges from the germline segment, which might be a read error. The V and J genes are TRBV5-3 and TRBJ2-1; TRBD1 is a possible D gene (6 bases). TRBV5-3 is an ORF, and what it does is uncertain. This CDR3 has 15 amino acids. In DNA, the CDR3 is TGTGCCAGCAGCTTCATTACAGGGAAACGCAATGAGCAGCTCTTC. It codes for CASSFITGKRNEQLF.

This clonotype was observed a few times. The chain's CDR3 is CASTDGTLADYQPQHF. CDR3 nucleotide sequence: TGTGCCAGCACCGACGGGACATTAGCCGACTATCAGCCCCAGCATTTT. The genes are TRBV6-2 or TRBV6-3 and TRBJ1-5; D might be TRBD1 (6 bases). The CDR3 runs 16 residues. The V gene's germline CDR1 is MNHEY and CDR2 SVGEGT. The germline V and J ends were trimmed by 7 bases and 5 bases, with 21 bases remaining between them.

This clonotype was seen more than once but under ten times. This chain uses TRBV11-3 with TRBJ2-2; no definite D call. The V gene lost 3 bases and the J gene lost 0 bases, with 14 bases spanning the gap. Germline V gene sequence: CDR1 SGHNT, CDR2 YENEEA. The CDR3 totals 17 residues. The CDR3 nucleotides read TGTGCCAGCAGCTTGTCGGTAGGGTTCGCGAACACCGGGGAGCTGTTTTTT. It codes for CASSLSVGFANTGELFF.

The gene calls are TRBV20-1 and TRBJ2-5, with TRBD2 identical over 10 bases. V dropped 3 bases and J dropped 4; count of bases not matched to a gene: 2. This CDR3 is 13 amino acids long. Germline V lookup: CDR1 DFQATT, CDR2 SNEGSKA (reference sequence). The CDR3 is CSASLAGVETQYF. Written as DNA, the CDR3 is TGCAGTGCTAGTCTAGCGGGAGTAGAGACCCAGTACTTC.

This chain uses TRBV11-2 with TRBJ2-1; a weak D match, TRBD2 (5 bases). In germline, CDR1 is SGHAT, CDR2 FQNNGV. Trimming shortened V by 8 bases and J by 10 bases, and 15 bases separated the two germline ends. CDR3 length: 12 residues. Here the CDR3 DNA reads TGTGCCAGCGGAGAACTGACGGGGGAGCAGTTCTTC. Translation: CASGELTGEQFF.

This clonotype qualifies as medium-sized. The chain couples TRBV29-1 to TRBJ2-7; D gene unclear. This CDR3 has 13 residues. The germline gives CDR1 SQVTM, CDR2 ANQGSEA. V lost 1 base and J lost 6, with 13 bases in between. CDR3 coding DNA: TGCAGCGTTGAAGGGACGGGCCCTTCCGAGCAGTACTTC. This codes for CSVEGTGPSEQYF.